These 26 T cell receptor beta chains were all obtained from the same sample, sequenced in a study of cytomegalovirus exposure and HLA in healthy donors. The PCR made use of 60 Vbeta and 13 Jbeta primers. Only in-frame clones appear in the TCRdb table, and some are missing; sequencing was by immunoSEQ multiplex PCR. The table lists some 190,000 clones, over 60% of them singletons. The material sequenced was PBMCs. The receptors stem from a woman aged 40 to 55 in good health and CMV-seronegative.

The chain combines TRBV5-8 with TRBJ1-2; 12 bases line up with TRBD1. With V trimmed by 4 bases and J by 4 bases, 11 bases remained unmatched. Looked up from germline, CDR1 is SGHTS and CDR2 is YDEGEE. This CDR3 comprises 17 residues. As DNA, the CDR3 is TGTGCCAGCAGCGGGGGACAGGGGGCAGGGGATGGCTATGGCTACACCTTC. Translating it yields CASSGGQGAGDGYGYTF.

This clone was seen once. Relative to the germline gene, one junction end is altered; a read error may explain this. CDR3 DNA: TGCGCCAGCAGCCAAGCACAGGGGGCAGGCTATGTCTACACCTTC. It translates to CASSQAQGAGYVYTF. This rearrangement joins TRBV4-3 to TRBJ1-2, with 9 bases lining up with TRBD1. The CDR3 has 15 residues. Germline values: CDR1 LGHNA, CDR2 YSLEER.

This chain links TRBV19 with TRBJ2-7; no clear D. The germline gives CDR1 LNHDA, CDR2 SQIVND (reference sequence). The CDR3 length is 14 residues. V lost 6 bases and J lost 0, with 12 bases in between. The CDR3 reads CASSRQGSSYEQYV. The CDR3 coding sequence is TGTGCCAGTAGCCGACAAGGAAGCTCCTACGAGCAGTACGTC.

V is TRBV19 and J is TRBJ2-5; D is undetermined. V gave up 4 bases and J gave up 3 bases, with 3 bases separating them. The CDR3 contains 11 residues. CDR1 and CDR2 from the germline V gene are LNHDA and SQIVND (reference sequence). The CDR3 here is CASSTEETQYF. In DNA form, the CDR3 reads TGTGCCAGTAGTACGGAAGAGACCCAGTACTTC.

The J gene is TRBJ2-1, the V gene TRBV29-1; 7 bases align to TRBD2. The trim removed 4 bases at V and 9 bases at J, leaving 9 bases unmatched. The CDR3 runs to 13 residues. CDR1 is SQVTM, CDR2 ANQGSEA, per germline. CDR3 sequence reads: CSVGSGGPAEQFF. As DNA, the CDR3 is TGCAGCGTTGGTTCGGGAGGACCCGCTGAGCAGTTCTTC.

The CDR3 here is CASSPSGDSSYEQYF. The CDR3 DNA follows: TGTGCCAGCAGTCCTAGCGGGGATAGCTCCTACGAGCAGTACTTC. The rearrangement uses TRBV6-5 and TRBJ2-7, with 9 bases lining up with TRBD2. The germline CDR1 and CDR2 sequences are MNHEY and SVGAGI. V shed 5 bases, J shed 0 bases, and the junction held 5 bases outside the gene matches. The CDR3 extends over 15 amino acids.

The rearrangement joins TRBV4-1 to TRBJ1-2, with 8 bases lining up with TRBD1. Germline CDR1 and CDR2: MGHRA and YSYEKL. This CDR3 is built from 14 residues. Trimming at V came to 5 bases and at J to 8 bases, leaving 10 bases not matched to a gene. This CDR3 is CASSSPGQGHGYTF. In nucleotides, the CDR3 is TGCGCCAGCAGCTCCCCCGGACAGGGCCACGGCTACACCTTC.

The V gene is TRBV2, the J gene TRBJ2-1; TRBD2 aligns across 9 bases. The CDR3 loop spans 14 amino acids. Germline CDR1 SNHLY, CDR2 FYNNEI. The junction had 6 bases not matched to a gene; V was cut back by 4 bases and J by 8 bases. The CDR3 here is CASSGSGSKYEQFF. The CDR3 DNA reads TGTGCCAGCAGTGGTAGCGGGAGTAAGTATGAGCAGTTCTTC.

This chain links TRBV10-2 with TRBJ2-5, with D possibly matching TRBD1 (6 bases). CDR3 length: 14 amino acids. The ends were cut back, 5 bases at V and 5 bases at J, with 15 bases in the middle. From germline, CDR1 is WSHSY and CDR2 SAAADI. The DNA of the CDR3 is TGCGCCAGCAGTTCGACAGGCCCCGTGGAGACCCAGTACTTC. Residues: CASSSTGPVETQYF.

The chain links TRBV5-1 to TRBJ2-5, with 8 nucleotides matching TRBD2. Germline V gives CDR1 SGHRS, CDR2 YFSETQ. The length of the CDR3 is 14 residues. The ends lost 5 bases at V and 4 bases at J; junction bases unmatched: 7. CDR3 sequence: CASSLAGQRETQYF. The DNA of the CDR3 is TGCGCCAGCAGTTTAGCGGGGCAAAGAGAGACCCAGTACTTC.

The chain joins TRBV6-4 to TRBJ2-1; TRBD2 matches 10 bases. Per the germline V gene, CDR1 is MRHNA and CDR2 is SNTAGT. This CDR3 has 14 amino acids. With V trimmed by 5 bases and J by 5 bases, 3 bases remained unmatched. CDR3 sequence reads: CASSLGLADNEQFF. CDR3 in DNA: TGTGCCAGCAGTTTAGGACTAGCGGACAATGAGCAGTTCTTC.

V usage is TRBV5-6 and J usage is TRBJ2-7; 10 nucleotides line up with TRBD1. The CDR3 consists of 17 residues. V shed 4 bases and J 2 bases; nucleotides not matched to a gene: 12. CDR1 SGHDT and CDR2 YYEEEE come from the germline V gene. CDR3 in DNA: TGTGCCAGCAGCCCCCGGCCGGGACAGGGGATAACCTACGAGCAGTACTTC. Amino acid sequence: CASSPRPGQGITYEQYF.

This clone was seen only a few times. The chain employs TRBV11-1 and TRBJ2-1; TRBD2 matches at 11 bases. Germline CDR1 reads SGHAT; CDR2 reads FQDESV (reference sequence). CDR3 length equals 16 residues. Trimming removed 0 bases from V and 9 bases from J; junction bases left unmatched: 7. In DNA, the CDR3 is TGTGCCAGCAGCTTAGCGTCGGGCCTAGCGGGAGGTGAGCAGTTCTTC. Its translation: CASSLASGLAGGEQFF.

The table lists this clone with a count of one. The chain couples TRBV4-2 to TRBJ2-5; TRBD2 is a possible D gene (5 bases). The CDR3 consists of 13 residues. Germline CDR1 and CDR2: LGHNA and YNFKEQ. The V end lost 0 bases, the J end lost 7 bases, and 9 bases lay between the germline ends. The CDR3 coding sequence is TGTGCCAGCAGCCAAGATCTGAGCGGGACCCAGTACTTC. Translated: CASSQDLSGTQYF.

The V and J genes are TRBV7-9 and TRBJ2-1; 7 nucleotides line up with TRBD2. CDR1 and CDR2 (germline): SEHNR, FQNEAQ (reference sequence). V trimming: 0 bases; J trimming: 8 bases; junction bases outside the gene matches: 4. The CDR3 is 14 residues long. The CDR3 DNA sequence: TGTGCCAGCAGCTTAGCGCGGGAGAGGGATGAGCAGTTCTTC. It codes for CASSLARERDEQFF.

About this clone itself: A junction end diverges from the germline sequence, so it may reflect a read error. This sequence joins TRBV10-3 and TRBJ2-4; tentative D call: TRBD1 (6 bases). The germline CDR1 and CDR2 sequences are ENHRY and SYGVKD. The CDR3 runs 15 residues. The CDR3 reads CAIGEQGLRGNIQYF. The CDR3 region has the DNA TGTGCCATCGGTGAGCAGGGGCTGAGGGGAAACATTCAGTACTTC.

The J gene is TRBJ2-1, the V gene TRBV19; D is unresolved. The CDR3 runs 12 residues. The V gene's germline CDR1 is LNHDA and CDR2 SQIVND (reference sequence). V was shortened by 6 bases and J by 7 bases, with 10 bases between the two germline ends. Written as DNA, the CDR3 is TGTGCCAGTAGCCAAGCTAGGAATGAGCAGTTCTTC. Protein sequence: CASSQARNEQFF.

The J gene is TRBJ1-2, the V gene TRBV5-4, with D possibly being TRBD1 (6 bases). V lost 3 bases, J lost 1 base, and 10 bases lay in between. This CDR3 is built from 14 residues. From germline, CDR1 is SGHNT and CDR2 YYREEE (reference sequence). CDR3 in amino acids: CASSSGQNNYGYTF. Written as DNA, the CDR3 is TGTGCCAGCAGCTCTGGACAGAATAACTATGGCTACACCTTC.

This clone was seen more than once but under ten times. CDR3 residues: CASSFRTSNTGELFF. The CDR3 bases are TGCGCCAGCAGCTTTCGGACTTCGAACACCGGGGAGCTGTTTTTT. The V call is TRBV5-1, the J call TRBJ2-2; a possible D gene is TRBD2 (5 bases). Germline V gene data show CDR1 as SGHRS and CDR2 as YFSETQ. V was trimmed by 2 bases and J by 0 bases, leaving 8 bases between them. The CDR3 runs 15 residues.

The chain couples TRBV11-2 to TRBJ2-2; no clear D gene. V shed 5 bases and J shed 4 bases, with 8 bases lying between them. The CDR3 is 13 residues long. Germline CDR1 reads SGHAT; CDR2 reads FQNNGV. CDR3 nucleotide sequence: TGTGCCAGCAGCCCAGTGGTCACCGGGGAGCTGTTTTTT. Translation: CASSPVVTGELFF. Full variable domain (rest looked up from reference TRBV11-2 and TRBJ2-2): EAGVAQSPRYKIIEKRQSVAFWCNPISGHATLYWYQQILGQGPKLLIQFQNNGVVDDSQLPKDRFSAERLKGVDSTLKIQPAKLEDSAVYLCASSPVVTGELFFGEGSRLTVL.

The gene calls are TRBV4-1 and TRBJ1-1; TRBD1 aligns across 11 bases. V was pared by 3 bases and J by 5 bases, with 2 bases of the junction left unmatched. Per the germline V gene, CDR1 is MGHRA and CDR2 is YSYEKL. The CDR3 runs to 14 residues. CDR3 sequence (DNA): TGCGCCAGCAGCCACCGGGACAGGGGGACTGAAGCTTTCTTT. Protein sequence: CASSHRDRGTEAFF.

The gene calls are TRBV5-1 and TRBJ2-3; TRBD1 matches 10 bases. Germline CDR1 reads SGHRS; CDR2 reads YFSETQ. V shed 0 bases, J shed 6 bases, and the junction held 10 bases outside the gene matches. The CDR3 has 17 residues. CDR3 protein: CASSLAAGQGVGDTQYF. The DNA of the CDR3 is TGCGCCAGCAGCTTGGCCGCAGGACAGGGGGTCGGGGATACGCAGTATTTT.

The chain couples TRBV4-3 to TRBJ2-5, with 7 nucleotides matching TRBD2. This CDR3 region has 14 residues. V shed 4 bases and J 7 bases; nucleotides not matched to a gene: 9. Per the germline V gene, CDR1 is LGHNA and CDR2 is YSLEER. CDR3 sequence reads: CASSLGRDYGTQYF. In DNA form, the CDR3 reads TGCGCCAGCAGCCTTGGGAGGGACTACGGGACCCAGTACTTC.

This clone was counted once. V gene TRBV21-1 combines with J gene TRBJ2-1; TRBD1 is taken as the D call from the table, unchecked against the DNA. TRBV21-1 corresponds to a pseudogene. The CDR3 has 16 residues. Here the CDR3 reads CASSNPGTVSYNEQFF. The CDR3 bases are TGTGCCAGCAGCAACCCCGGGACAGTCTCCTACAATGAGCAGTTCTTC.

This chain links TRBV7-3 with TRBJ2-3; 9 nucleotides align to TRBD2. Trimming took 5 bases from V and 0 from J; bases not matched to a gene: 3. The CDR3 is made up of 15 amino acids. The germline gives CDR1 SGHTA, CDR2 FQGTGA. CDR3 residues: CASSPGLASTDTQYF. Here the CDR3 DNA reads TGTGCCAGCAGCCCGGGACTAGCTAGCACAGATACGCAGTATTTT.

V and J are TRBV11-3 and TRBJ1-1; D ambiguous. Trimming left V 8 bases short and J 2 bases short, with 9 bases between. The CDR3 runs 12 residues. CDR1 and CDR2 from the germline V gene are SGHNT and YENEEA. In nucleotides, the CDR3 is TGTGCCAGCGGAGGCTTAAACACTGAAGCTTTCTTT. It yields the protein CASGGLNTEAFF.